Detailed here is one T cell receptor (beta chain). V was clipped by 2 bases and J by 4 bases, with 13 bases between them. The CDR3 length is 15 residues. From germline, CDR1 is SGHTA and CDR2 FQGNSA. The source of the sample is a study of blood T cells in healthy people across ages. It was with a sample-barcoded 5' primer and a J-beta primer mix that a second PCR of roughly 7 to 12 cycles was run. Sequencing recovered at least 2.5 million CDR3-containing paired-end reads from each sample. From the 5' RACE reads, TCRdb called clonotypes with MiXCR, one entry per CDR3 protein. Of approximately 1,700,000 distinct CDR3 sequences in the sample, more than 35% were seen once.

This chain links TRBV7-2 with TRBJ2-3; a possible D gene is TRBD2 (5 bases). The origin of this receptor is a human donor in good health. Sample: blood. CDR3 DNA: TGTGCCAGCAGCTTACAGCGGTCCCTCGCAGATACGCAGTATTTT. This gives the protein CASSLQRSLADTQYF.